The T cell receptor beta chain under discussion was sequenced for a study of T cell changes during pregnancy in multiple sclerosis. The CDR3 runs to 14 residues. V was clipped by 5 bases and J by 9 bases, with 19 bases between them. CDR1 is MNHGY, CDR2 SAAAGT, per germline. Only in-frame clones appear in the TCRdb table, and some are missing; sequencing was by immunoSEQ multiplex PCR. This table holds about 68,000 clones, roughly 89% found once. The source was peripheral blood, collected after pregnancy. This receptor was identified in a female donor in good health, enrolled as a control in a pregnancy study. The chain employs TRBV6-8 and TRBJ1-1; tentative D call: TRBD1 (5 bases). The CDR3 sequence is CASSGGDRGWQAFF. CDR3 nucleotide sequence: TGTGCCAGCAGTGGGGGGGATAGGGGATGGCAAGCTTTCTTT.